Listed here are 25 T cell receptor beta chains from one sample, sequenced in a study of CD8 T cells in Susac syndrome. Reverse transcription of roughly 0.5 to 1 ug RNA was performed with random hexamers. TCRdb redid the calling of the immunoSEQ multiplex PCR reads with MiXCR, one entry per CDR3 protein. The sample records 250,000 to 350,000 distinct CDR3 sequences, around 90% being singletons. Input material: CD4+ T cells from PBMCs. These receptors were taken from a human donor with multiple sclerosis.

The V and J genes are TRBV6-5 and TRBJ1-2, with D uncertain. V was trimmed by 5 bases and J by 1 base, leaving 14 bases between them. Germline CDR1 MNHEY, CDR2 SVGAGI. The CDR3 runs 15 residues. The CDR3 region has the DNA TGTGCCAGCAGTCGGTCCCTAGCTAATAACTATGGCTACACCTTC. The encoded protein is CASSRSLANNYGYTF.

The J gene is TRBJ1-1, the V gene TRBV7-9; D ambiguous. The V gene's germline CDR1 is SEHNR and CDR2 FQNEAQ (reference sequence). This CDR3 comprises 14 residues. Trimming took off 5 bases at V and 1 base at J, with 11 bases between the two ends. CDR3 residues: CASSPETRNTEAFF. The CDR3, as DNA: TGTGCCAGCAGCCCTGAAACGAGGAACACTGAAGCTTTCTTT. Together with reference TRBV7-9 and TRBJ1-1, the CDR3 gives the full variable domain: DTGVSQNPRHKITKRGQNVTFRCDPISEHNRLYWYRQTLGQGPEFLTYFQNEAQLEKSRLLSDRFSAERPKGSFSTLEIQRTEQGDSAMYLCASSPETRNTEAFFGQGTRLTVV.

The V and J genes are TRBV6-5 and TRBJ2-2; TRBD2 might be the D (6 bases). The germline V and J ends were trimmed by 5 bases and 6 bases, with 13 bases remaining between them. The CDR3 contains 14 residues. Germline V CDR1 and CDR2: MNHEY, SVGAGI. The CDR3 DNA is TGTGCCAGCAGTGCCTCGGGGGTTCCCGGGGAGCTGTTTTTT. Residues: CASSASGVPGELFF.

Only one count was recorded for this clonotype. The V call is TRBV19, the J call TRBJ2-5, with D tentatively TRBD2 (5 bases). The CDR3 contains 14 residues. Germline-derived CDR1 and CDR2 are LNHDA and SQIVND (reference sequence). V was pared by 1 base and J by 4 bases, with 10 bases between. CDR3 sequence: CASSIAGGRETQYF. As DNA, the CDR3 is TGTGCCAGTAGTATAGCGGGCGGGCGAGAGACCCAGTACTTC.

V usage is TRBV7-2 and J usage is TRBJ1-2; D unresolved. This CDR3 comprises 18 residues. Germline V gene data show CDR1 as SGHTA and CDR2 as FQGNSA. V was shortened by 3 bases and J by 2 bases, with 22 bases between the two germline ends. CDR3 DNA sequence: TGTGCCAGCAGCTTTTCTCCGGAGAAGGAGCCCGTAAACTATGGCTACACCTTC. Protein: CASSFSPEKEPVNYGYTF.

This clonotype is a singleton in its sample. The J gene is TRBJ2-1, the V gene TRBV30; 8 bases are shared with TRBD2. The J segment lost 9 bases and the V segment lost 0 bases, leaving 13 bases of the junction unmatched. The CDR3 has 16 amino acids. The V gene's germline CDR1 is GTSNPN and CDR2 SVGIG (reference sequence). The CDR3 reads CAWSVLSLAGSGEQFF. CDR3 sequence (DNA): TGTGCCTGGAGTGTACTGAGTCTAGCGGGCAGCGGTGAGCAGTTCTTC.

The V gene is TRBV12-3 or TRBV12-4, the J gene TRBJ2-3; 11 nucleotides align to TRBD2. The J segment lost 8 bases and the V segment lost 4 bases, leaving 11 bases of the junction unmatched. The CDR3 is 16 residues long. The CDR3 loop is CASSYALAGGPGTQYF. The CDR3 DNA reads TGTGCCAGCAGTTACGCTCTAGCGGGAGGTCCCGGTACGCAGTATTTT.

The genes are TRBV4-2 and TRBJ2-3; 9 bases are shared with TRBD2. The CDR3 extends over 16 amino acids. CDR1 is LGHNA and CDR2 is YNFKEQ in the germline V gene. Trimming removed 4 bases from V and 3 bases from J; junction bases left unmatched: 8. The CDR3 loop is CASSPKISGRTDTQYF. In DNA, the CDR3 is TGTGCCAGCAGCCCGAAAATTAGCGGGAGAACAGATACGCAGTATTTT.

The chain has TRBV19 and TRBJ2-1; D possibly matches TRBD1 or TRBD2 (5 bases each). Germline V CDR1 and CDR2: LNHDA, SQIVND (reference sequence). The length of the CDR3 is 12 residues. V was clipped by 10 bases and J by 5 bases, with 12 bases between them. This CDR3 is CAIRDANNEQFF. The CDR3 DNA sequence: TGTGCCATTCGGGACGCCAACAATGAGCAGTTCTTC.

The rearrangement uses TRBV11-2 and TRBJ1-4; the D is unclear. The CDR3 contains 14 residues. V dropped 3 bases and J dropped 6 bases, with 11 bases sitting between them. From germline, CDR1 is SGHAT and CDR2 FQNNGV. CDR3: CASSFEGGYEKLFF. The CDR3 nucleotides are TGTGCCAGCAGCTTCGAAGGAGGGTATGAAAAACTGTTTTTT.

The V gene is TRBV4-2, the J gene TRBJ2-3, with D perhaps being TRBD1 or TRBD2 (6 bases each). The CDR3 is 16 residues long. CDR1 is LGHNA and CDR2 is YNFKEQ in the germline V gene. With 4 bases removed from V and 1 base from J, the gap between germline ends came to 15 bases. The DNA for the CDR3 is TGTGCCAGCAGCCCCGGGGGCCGCGGCCGCACAGATACGCAGTATTTT. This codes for CASSPGGRGRTDTQYF.

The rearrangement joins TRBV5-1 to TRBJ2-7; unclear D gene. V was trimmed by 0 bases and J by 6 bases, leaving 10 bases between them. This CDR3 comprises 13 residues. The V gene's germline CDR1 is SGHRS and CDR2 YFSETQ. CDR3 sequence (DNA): TGCGCCAGCAGCTTGGAAAAGCAAACCGAGCAGTACTTC. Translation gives CASSLEKQTEQYF.

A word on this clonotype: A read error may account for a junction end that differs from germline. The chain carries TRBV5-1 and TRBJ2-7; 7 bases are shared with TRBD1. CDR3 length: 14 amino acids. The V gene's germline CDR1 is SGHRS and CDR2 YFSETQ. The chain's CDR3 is CASSFHRGYYEQYF. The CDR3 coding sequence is TGCGCCAGCAGCTTCCACAGGGGCTACTACGAACAGTACTTC.

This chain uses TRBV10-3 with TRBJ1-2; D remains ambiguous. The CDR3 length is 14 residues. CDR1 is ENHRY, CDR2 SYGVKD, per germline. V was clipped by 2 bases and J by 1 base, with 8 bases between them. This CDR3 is CAISETVHNYGYTF. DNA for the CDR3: TGTGCCATCAGTGAGACAGTTCATAACTATGGCTACACCTTC.

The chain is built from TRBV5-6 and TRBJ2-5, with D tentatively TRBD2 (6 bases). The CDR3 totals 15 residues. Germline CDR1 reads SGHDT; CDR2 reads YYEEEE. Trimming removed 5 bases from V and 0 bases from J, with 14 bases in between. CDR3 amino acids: CASRGGRNYQETQYF. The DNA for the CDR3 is TGTGCCAGCAGGGGGGGACGGAACTACCAAGAGACCCAGTACTTC.

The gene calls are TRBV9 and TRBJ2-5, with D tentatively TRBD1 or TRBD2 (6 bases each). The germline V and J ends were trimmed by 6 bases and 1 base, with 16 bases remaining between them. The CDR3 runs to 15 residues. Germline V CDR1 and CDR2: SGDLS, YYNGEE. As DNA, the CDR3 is TGTGCCAGCAACTTACTAGGGGGGCCCCAAGAGACCCAGTACTTC. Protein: CASNLLGGPQETQYF.

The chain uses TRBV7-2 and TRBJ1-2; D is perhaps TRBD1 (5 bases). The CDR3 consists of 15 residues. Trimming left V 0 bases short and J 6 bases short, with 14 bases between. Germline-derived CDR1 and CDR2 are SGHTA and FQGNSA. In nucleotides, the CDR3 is TGTGCCAGCAGCTTAGCGCTACGGGGACTGAATGGCTACACCTTC. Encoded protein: CASSLALRGLNGYTF.

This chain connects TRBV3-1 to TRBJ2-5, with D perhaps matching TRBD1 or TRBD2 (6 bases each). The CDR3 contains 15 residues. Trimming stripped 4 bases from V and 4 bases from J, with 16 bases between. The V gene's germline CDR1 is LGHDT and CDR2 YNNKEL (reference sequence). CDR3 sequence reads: CASSPFSGALETQYF. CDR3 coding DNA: TGTGCCAGCAGCCCCTTTTCGGGGGCATTAGAGACCCAGTACTTC.

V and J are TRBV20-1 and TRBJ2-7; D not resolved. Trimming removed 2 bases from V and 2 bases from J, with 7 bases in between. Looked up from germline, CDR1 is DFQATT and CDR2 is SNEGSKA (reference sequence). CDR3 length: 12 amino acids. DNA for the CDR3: TGCAGTGCTAGACCTGACACCTACGAGCAGTACTTC. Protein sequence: CSARPDTYEQYF.

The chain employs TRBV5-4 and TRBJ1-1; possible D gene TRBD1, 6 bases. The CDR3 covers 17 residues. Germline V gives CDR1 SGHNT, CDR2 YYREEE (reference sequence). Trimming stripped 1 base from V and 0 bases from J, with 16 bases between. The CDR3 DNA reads TGTGCCAGCAGCTTGAGCCATAGGGGGGGCGTGAACACTGAAGCTTTCTTT. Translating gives CASSLSHRGGVNTEAFF.

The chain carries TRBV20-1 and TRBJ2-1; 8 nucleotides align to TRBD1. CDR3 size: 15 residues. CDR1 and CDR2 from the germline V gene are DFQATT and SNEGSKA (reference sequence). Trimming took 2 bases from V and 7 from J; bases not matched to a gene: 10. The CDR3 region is CSARRGQGNINEQFF. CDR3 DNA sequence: TGCAGTGCTAGACGTGGACAGGGTAACATAAATGAGCAGTTCTTC.

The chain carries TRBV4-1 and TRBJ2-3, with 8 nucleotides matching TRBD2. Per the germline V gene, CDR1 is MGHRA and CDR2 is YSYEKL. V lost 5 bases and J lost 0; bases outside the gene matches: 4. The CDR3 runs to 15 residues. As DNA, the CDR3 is TGCGCCAGCAGCTATTTAGCGGGAAGCACAGATACGCAGTATTTT. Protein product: CASSYLAGSTDTQYF.

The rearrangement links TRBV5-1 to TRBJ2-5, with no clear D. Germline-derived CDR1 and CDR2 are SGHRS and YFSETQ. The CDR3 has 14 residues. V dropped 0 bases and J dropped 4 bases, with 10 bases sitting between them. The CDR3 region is CASSLERISETQYF. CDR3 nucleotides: TGCGCCAGCAGCTTGGAACGAATCTCAGAGACCCAGTACTTC.

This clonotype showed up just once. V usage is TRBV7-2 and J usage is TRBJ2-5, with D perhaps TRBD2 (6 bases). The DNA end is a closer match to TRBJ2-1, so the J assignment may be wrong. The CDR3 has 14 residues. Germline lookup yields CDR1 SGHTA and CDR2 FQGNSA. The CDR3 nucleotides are TGTGCCAGCAGCTTGTCCAGCGGGCAAGAGACCCAGTTCTTC. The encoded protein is CASSLSSGQETQFF.

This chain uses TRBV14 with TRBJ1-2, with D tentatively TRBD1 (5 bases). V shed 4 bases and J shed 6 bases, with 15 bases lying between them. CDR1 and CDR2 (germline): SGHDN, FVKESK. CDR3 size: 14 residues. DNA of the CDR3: TGTGCCAGCAGCCTCGGGCCGGGGGGGGATGGCTACACCTTC. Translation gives CASSLGPGGDGYTF.